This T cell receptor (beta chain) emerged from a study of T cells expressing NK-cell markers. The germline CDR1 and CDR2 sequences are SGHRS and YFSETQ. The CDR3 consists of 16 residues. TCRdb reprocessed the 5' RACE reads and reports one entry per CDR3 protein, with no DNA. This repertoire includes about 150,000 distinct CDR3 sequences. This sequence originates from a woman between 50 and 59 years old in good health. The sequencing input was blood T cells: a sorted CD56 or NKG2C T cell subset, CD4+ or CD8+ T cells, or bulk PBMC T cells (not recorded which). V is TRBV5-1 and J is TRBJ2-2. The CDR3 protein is CASTLAEFTNTGELFF.